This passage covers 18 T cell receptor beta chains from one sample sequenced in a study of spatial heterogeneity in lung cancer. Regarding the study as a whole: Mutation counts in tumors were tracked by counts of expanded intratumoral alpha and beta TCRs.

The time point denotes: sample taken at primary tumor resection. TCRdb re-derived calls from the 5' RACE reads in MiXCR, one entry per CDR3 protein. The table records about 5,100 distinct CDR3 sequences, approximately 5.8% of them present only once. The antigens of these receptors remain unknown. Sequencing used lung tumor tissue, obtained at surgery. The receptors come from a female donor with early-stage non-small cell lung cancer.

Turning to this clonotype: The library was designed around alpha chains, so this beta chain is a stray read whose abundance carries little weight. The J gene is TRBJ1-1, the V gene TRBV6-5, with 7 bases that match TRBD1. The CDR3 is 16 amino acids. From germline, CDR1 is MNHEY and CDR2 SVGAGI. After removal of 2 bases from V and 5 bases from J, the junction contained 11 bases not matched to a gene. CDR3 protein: CASSYRPGGVPTEAFF. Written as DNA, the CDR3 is TGTGCCAGCAGTTACCGCCCAGGGGGGGTCCCTACTGAAGCTTTCTTT.

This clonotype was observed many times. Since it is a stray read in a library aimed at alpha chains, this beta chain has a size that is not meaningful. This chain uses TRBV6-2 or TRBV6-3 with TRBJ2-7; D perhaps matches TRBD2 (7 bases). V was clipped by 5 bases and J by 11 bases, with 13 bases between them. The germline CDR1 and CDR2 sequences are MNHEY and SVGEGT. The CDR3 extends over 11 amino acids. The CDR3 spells CASSGRGAKYV. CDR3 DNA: TGTGCCAGCAGTGGGAGGGGGGCCAAGTACGTC.

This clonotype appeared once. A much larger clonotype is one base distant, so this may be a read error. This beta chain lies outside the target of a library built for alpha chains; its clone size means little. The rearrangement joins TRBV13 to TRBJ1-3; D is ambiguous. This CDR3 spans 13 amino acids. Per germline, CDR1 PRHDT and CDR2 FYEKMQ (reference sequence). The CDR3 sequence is CASGLTSGNTISF. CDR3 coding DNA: TGTGCCAGCGGGTTGACTTCTGGAAACACCATATCTTTT.

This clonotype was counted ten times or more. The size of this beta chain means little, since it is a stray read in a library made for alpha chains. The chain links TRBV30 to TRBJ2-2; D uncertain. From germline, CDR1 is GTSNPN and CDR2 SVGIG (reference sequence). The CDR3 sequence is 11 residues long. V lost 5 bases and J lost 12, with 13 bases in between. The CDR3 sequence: CAWGGKGKLFF. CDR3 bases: TGTGCCTGGGGTGGGAAAGGGAAGCTGTTTTTT. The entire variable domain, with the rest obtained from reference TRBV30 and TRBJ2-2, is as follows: SQTIHQWPATLVQPVGSPLSLECTVEGTSNPNLYWYRQAAGRGLQLLFYSVGIGQISSEVPQNLSASRPQDRQFILSSKKLLLSDSGFYLCAWGGKGKLFFGEGSRLTVL.

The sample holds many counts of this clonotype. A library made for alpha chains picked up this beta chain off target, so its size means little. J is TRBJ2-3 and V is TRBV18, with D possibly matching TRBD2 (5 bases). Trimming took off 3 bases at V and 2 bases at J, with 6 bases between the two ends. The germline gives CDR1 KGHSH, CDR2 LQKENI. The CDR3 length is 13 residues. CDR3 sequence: CASSPRDTDTQYF. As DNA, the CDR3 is TGTGCCAGCTCACCGAGGGACACAGATACGCAGTATTTT.

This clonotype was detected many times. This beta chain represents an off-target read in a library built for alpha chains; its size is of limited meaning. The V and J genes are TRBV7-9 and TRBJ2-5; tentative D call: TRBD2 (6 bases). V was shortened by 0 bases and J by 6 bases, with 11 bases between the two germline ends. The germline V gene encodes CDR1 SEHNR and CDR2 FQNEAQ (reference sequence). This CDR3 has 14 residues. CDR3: CASSLAAGWQTQYF. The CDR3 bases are TGTGCCAGCAGCTTAGCGGCGGGGTGGCAGACCCAGTACTTC.

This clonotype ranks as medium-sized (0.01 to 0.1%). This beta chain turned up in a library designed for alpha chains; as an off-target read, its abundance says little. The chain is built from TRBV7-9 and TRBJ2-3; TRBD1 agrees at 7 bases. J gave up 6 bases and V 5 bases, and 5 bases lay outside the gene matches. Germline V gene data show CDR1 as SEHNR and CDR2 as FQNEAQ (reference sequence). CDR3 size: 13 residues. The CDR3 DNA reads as TGTGCCAGCAGCCCTCCACAGGGGGATACGCAGTATTTT. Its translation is CASSPPQGDTQYF.

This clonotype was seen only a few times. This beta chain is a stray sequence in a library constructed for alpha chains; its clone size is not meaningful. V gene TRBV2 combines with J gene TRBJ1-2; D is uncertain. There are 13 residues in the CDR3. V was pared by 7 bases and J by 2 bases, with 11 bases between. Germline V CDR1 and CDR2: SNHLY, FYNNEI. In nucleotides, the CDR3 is TGTGCCAGCACGGCAGAGAGAAACTATGGCTACACCTTC. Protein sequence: CASTAERNYGYTF.

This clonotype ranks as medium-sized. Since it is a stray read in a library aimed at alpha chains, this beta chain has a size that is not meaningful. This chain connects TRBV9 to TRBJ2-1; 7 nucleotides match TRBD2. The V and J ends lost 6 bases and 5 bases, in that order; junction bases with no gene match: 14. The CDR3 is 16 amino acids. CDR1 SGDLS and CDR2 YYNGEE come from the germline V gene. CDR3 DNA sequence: TGTGCCAGCACCCGCACCGGAAGCGGGGCCGACAATGAGCAGTTCTTC. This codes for CASTRTGSGADNEQFF. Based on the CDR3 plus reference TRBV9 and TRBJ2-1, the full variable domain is DSGVTQTPKHLITATGQRVTLRCSPRSGDLSVYWYQQSLDQGLQFLIQYYNGEERAKGNILERFSAQQFPDLHSELNLSSLELGDSALYFCASTRTGSGADNEQFFGPGTRLTVL.

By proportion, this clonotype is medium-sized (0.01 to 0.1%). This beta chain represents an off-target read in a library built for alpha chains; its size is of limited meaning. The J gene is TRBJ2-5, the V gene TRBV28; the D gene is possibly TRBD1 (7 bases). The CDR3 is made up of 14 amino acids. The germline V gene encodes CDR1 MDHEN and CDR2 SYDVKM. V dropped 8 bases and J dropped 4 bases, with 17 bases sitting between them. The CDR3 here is CASLGSGGGETQYF. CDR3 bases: TGTGCCAGCTTAGGGTCAGGGGGAGGAGAGACCCAGTACTTC.

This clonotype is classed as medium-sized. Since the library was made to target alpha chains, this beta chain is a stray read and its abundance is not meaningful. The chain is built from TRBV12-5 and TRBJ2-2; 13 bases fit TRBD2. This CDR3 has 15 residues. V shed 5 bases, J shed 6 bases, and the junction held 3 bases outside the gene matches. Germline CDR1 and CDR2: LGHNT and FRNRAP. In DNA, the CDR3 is TGTGCTAGTGGTGCCGGACTAGCGGGGGCCGGGGAGCTGTTTTTT. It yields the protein CASGAGLAGAGELFF. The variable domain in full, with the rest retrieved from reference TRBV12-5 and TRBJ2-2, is DARVTQTPRHKVTEMGQEVTMRCQPILGHNTVFWYRQTMMQGLELLAYFRNRAPLDDSGMPKDRFSAEMPDATLATLKIQPSEPRDSAVYFCASGAGLAGAGELFFGEGSRLTVL.

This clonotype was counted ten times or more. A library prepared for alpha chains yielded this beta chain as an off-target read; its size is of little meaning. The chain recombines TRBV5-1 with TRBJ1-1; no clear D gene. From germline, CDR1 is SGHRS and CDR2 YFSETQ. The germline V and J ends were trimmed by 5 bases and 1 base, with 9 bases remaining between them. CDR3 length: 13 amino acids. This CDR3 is CASRPEENTEAFF. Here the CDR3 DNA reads TGCGCCAGCAGGCCGGAGGAGAACACTGAAGCTTTCTTT.

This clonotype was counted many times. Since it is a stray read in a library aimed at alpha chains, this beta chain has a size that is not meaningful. The CDR3 DNA is TGCGCCAGCAGCAAGCGGACTAGCGGGAGAACAGATACGCAGTATTTT. Amino acid sequence: CASSKRTSGRTDTQYF. The rearrangement links TRBV5-1 to TRBJ2-3, with 13 bases fitting TRBD2. Germline CDR1 reads SGHRS; CDR2 reads YFSETQ. CDR3 length: 16 residues. Germline trimming cut 4 bases from V and 3 bases from J; bases unmatched to any gene: 5.

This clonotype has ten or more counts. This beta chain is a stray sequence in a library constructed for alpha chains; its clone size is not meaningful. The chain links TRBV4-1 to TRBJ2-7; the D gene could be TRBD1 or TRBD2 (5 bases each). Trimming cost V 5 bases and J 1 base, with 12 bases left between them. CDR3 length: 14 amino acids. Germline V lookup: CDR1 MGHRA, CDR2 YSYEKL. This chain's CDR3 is CASSGRDGSYEQYF. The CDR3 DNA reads TGCGCCAGCAGCGGCCGGGACGGGTCCTACGAGCAGTACTTC.

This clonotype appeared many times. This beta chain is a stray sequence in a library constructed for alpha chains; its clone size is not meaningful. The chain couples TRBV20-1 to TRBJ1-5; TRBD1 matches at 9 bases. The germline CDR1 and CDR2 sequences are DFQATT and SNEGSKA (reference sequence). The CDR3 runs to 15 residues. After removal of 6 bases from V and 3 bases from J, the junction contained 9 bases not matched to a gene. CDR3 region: CSAVRGQGINQPQHF. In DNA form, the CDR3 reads TGCAGTGCAGTTCGTGGACAGGGGATCAATCAGCCCCAGCATTTT.

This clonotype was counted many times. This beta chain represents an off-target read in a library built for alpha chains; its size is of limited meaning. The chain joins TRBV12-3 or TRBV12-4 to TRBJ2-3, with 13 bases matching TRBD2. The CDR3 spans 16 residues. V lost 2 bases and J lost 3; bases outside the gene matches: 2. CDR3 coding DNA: TGTGCCAGCAGTTTAACTAGCGGGGGGGCAACAGATACGCAGTATTTT. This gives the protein CASSLTSGGATDTQYF.

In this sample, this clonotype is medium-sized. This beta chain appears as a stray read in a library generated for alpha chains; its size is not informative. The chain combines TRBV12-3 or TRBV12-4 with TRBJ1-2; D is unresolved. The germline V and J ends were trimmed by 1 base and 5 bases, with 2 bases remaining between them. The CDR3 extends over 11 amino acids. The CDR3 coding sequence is TGTGCCAGCAGTTTAGGGTATGGCTACACCTTC. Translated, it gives CASSLGYGYTF.

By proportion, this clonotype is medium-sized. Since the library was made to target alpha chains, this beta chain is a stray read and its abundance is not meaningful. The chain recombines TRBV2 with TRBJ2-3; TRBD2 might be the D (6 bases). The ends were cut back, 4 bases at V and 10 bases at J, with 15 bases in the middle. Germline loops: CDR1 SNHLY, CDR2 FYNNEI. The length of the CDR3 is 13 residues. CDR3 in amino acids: CASSGEVGGAQYF. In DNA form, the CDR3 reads TGTGCCAGCAGTGGGGAGGTCGGCGGGGCGCAGTATTTT.